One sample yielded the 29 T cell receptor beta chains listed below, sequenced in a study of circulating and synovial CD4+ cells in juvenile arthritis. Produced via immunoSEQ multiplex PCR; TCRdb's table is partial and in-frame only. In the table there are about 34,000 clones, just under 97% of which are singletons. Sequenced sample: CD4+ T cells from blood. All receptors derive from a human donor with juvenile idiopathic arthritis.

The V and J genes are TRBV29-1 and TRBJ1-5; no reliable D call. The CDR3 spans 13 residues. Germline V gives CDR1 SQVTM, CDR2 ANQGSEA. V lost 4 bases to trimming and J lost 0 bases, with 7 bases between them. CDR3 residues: CSVGRDSNQPQHF. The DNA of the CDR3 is TGCAGCGTTGGCCGAGATAGCAATCAGCCCCAGCATTTT.

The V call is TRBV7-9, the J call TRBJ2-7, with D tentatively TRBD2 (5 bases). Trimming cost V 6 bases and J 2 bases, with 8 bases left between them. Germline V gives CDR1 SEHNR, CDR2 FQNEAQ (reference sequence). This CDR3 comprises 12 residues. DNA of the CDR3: TGTGCCAGCAGTTATAGCGCCTACGAGCAGTACTTC. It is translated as CASSYSAYEQYF.

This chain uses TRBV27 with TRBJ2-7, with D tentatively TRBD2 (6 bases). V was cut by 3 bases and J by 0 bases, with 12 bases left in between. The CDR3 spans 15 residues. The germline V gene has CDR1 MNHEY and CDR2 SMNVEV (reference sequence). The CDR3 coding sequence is TGTGCCAGCAGTTTGTGGGCCGGGAGCTCCTACGAGCAGTACTTC. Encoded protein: CASSLWAGSSYEQYF.

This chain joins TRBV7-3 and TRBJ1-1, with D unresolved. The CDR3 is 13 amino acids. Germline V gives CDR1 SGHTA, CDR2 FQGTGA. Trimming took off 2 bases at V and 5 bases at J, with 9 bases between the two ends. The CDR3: CASSLGAGTEAFF. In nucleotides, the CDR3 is TGTGCCAGCAGCTTAGGAGCCGGGACTGAAGCTTTCTTT.

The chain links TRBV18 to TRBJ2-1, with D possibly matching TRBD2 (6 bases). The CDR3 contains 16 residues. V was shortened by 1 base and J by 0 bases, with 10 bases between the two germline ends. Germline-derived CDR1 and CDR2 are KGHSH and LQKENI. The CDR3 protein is CASSPQSGVSYNEQFF. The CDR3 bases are TGTGCCAGCTCACCACAGTCGGGGGTCTCCTACAATGAGCAGTTCTTC.

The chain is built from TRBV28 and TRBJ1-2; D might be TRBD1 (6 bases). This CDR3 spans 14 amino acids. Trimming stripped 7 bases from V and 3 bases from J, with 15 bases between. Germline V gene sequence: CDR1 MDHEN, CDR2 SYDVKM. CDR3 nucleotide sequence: TGTGCCAGCAATAGGCAGGGGAACCACTATGGCTACACCTTC. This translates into CASNRQGNHYGYTF.

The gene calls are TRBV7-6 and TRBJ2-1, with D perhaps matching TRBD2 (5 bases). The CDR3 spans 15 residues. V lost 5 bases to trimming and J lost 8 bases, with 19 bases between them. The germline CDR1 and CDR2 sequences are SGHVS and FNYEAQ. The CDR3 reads CASSPSPGYRDEQFF. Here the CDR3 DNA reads TGTGCCAGCAGCCCTTCCCCGGGATATAGGGATGAGCAGTTCTTC.

CDR3 region: CASSPRLAGHQETQYF. The CDR3 nucleotides are TGTGCCAGCAGTCCCCGACTAGCGGGGCACCAAGAGACCCAGTACTTC. V usage is TRBV28 and J usage is TRBJ2-5, with TRBD2 identical over 11 bases. CDR1 and CDR2 from the germline V gene are MDHEN and SYDVKM. This CDR3 is 16 amino acids long. J was trimmed by 0 bases and V by 5 bases; bases with no gene match: 5.

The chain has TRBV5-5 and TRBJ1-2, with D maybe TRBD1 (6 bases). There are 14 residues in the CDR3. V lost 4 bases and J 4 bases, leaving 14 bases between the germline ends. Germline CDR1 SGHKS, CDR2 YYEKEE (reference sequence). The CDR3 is CASSPIGQSYGYTF. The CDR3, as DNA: TGTGCCAGCAGCCCCATAGGACAGTCCTATGGCTACACCTTC.

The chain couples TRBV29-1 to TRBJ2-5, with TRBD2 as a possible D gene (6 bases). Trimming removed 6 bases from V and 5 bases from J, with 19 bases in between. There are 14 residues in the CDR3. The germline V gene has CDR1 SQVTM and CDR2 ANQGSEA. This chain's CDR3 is CSVAGLIGRETQYF. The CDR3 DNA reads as TGCAGCGTCGCAGGACTAATAGGGCGCGAGACCCAGTACTTC.

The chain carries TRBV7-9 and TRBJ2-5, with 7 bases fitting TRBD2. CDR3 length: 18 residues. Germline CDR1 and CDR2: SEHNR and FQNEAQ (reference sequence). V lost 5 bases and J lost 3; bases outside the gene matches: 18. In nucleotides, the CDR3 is TGTGCCAGCAGCCCCCGGGGGATTAGCGGGCCTATTAAAGAGACCCAGTACTTC. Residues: CASSPRGISGPIKETQYF.

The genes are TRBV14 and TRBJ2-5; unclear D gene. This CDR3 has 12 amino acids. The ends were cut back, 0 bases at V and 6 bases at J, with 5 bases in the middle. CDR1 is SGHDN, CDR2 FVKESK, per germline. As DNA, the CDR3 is TGTGCCAGCAGCCAAGATCGTCAGACCCAGTACTTC. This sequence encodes CASSQDRQTQYF.

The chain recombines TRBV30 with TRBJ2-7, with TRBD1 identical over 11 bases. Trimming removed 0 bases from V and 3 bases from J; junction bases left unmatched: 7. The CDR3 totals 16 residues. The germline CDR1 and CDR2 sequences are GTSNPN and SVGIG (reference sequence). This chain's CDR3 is CAWSVTGTGGYYEQYF. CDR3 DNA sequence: TGTGCCTGGAGTGTTACCGGGACAGGGGGTTACTACGAGCAGTACTTC.

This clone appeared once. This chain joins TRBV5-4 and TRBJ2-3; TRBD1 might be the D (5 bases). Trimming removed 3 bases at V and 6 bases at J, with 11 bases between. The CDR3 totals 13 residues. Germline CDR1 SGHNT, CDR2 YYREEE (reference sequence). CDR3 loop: CASSSAGFDTQYF. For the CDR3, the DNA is TGTGCCAGCAGCTCGGCAGGGTTTGATACGCAGTATTTT. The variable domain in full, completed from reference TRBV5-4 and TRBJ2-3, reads ETGVTQSPTHLIKTRGQQVTLRCSSQSGHNTVSWYQQALGQGPQFIFQYYREEENGRGNFPPRFSGLQFPNYSSELNVNALELDDSALYLCASSSAGFDTQYFGPGTRLTVL.

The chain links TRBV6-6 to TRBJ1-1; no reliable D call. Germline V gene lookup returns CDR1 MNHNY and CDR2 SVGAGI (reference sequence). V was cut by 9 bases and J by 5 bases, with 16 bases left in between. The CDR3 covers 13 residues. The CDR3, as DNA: TGTGCCAGTCAACCTCAGCGCGGGACTGAAGCTTTCTTT. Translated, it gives CASQPQRGTEAFF.

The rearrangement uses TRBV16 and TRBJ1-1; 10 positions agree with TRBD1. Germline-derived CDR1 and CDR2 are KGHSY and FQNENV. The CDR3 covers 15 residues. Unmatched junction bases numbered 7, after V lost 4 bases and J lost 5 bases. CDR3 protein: CASSPRGTGVTEAFF. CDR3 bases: TGTGCCAGCAGCCCGCGCGGGACAGGGGTTACTGAAGCTTTCTTT.

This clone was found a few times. The CDR3 DNA follows: TGTGCCAGTACCAGGAACTTGAACACTGAAGCTTTCTTT. Translated: CASTRNLNTEAFF. This sequence joins TRBV19 and TRBJ1-1, with D uncertain. The V end lost 7 bases, the J end lost 0 bases, and 9 bases lay between the germline ends. The CDR3 length is 13 residues. Germline CDR1 and CDR2: LNHDA and SQIVND (reference sequence).

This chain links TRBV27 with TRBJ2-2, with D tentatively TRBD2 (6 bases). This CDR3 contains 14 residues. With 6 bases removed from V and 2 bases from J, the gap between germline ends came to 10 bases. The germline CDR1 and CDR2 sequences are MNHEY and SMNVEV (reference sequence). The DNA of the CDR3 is TGTGCCAGCAGGGCAGGACTAAACACCGGGGAGCTGTTTTTT. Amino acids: CASRAGLNTGELFF.

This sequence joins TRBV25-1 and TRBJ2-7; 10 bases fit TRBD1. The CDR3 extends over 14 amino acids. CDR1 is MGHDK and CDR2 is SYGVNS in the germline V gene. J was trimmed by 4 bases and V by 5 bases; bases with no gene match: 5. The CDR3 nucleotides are TGTGCCAGCAGTCGCCCGGGACAGGGGTACGAGCAGTACTTC. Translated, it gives CASSRPGQGYEQYF.

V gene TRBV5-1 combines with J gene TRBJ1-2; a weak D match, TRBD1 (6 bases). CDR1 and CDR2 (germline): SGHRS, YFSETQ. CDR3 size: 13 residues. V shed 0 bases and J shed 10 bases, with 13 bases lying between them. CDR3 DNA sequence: TGCGCCAGCAGCTTGGAGGGGGTTCTAATCTACACCTTC. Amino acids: CASSLEGVLIYTF.

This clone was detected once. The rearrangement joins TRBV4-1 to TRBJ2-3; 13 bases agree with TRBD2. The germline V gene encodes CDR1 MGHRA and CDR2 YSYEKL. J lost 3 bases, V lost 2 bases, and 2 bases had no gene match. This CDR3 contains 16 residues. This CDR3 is CASSQRLAGGTDTQYF. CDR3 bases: TGCGCCAGCAGCCAAAGACTAGCGGGGGGAACAGATACGCAGTATTTT.

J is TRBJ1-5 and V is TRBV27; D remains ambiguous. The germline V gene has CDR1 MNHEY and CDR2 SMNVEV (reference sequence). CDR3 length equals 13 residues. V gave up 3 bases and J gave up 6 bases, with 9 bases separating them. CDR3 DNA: TGTGCCAGCAGTTTTGTGAGTGGTCAGCCCCAGCATTTT. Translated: CASSFVSGQPQHF.

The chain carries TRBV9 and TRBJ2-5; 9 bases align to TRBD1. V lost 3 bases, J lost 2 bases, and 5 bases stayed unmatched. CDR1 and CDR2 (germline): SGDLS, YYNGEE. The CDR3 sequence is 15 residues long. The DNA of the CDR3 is TGTGCCAGCAGCGGCCGGGACAGGGTACAAGAGACCCAGTACTTC. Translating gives CASSGRDRVQETQYF.

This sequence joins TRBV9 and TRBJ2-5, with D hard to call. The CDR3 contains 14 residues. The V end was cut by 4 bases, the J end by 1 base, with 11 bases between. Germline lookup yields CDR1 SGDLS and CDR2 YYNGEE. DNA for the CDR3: TGTGCCAGCAGCACCTCCGGAGTCCAAGAGACCCAGTACTTC. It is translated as CASSTSGVQETQYF. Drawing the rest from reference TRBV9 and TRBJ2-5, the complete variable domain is DSGVTQTPKHLITATGQRVTLRCSPRSGDLSVYWYQQSLDQGLQFLIQYYNGEERAKGNILERFSAQQFPDLHSELNLSSLELGDSALYFCASSTSGVQETQYFGPGTRLLVL.

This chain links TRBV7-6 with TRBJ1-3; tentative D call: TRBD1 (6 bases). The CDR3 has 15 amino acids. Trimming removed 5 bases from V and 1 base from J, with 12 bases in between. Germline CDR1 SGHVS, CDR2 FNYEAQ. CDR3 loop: CASSVDRRSGNTIYF. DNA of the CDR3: TGTGCCAGCAGCGTCGACAGGAGGTCTGGAAACACCATATATTTT.

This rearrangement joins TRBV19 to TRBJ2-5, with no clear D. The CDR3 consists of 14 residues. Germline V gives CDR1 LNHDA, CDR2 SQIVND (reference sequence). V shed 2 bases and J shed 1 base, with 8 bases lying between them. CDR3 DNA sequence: TGTGCCAGTAGTATAAGTCGAGGCCAAGAGACCCAGTACTTC. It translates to CASSISRGQETQYF. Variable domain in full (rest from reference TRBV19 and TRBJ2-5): DGGITQSPKYLFRKEGQNVTLSCEQNLNHDAMYWYRQDPGQGLRLIYYSQIVNDFQKGDIAEGYSVSREKKESFPLTVTSAQKNPTAFYLCASSISRGQETQYFGPGTRLLVL.

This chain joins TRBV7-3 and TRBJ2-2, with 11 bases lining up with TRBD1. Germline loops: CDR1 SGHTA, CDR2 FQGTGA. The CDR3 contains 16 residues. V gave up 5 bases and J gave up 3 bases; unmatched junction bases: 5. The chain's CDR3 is CASSRTGGLDTGELFF. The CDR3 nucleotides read TGTGCCAGCAGCCGGACAGGGGGCCTCGACACCGGGGAGCTGTTTTTT.

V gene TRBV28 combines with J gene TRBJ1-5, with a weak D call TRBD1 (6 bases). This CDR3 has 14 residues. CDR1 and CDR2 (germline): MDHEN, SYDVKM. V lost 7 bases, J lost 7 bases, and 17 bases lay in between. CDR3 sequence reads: CASIGVQGVQPQHF. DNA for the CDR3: TGTGCCAGCATTGGAGTACAGGGAGTACAGCCCCAGCATTTT.

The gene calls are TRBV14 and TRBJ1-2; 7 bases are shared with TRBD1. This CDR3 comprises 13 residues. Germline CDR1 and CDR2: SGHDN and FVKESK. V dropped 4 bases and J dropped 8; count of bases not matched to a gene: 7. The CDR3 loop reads CASSPAKGGGYTF. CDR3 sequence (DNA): TGTGCCAGCAGCCCGGCGAAAGGGGGCGGCTACACCTTC.